The present TCR beta chain was sequenced within a study of lymphopenia after photon versus proton radiotherapy. Study-wide points: In patients who died, overall survival fell as post-nadir TCR diversity dropped more. After lymphocyte nadir, photon-treated repertoires showed oligoclonal expansion, especially CD8+ Temra.

Points on this clone: Antigen specificity is unknown.

The assay was immunoSEQ multiplex PCR, and TCRdb's table has in-frame clones only and misses some. The sample gives 75,000 to 90,000 clones, about 83% of which show up once; approximately 1.4% is in the top ten. This CDR3 spans 17 amino acids. Trimming removed 4 bases from V and 2 bases from J; junction bases left unmatched: 2. The germline V gene encodes CDR1 SGHNT and CDR2 YYREEE (reference sequence). This receptor was identified in a man in his 60s with pancreatic cancer. The sequencing here drew on peripheral blood, taken from a patient treated with proton-based radiotherapy. This chain joins TRBV5-4 and TRBJ2-6; 14 bases fit TRBD2. This chain's CDR3 is CASSEGLAGAGANVLTF. The CDR3 DNA follows: TGTGCCAGCAGCGAGGGACTAGCGGGAGCTGGGGCCAACGTCCTGACTTTC.